The next 5 T cell receptor beta chains were all read from a single sample in a study of T-cell reconstitution after alpha-beta-depleted transplantation in children. Researchers prepared the TCRbeta library using unique molecular identifiers, the study reports. TCRdb re-analysed the PCR reads in MiXCR, keeping a single row per CDR3 protein. The repertoire holds 200,000 to 300,000 distinct CDR3 sequences, 7.5% to 9.5% seen once, with almost 6.5% in the top ten. Here the sequenced sample was PBMCs, mostly from graft donor cells, taken 180 days after TCRalphabeta/CD19-depleted stem cell transplant. The receptors were gathered from a male patient aged 5 to 17 who had a stem cell transplant for acute lymphoblastic leukemia, so the T cells may come from the graft donor.

At least ten counts were recorded for this clonotype. This sequence joins TRBV6-5 and TRBJ2-7, with TRBD1 matching over 7 bases. The CDR3 is 15 residues long. Germline assignment: CDR1 MNHEY and CDR2 SVGAGI. V gave up 7 bases and J gave up 4 bases; unmatched junction bases: 13. This chain's CDR3 is CASTRPGQPFYEQYF. The CDR3 DNA reads TGTGCCAGCACCCGACCGGGACAGCCATTTTACGAGCAGTACTTC.

This rearrangement joins TRBV19 to TRBJ1-2, with D possibly TRBD1 on 6 matching bases. Trimming took off 10 bases at V and 0 bases at J, with 15 bases between the two ends. Germline CDR1 LNHDA, CDR2 SQIVND (reference sequence). This CDR3 has 14 residues. The CDR3 DNA follows: TGTGCCACTAAGCACAGGGCCTCTAACTATGGCTACACCTTC. This sequence encodes CATKHRASNYGYTF.

This clonotype was found many times. The chain has TRBV5-1 and TRBJ2-5; D unresolved. This CDR3 region has 14 residues. Per the germline V gene, CDR1 is SGHRS and CDR2 is YFSETQ. V gave up 4 bases and J gave up 7 bases, with 17 bases separating them. Here the CDR3 reads CASSASDGAGTQYF. CDR3 nucleotide sequence: TGCGCCAGCAGCGCCTCAGACGGTGCTGGGACCCAGTACTTC.

This clonotype was recorded at least ten times. The genes are TRBV12-3 or TRBV12-4 and TRBJ2-3, with D possibly matching TRBD2 (6 bases). The CDR3 consists of 14 residues. V was trimmed by 5 bases and J by 4 bases, leaving 13 bases between them. The CDR3 DNA follows: TGTGCCAGCAGTCTGATGCCGGGAGCAGATACGCAGTATTTT. Its protein is CASSLMPGADTQYF.

In this sample, this clonotype turned up many times. V gene TRBV11-1 combines with J gene TRBJ2-2; D might be TRBD2 (6 bases). The CDR3 is 16 residues long. V shed 5 bases and J shed 0 bases, with 13 bases lying between them. Germline assignment: CDR1 SGHAT and CDR2 FQDESV (reference sequence). CDR3 residues: CASSPPLATNTGELFF. DNA of the CDR3: TGTGCCAGCAGCCCCCCTCTAGCGACGAACACCGGGGAGCTGTTTTTT.